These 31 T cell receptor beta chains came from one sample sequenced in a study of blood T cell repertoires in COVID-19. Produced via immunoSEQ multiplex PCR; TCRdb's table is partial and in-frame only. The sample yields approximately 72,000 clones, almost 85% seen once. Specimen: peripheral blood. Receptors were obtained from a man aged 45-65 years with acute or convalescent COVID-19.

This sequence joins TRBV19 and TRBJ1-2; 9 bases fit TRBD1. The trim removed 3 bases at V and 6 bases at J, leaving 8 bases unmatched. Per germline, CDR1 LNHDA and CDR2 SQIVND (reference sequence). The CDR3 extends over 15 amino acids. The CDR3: CASSMDRGNDHGYTF. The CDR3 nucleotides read TGTGCCAGTAGTATGGACAGGGGAAATGACCATGGCTACACCTTC.

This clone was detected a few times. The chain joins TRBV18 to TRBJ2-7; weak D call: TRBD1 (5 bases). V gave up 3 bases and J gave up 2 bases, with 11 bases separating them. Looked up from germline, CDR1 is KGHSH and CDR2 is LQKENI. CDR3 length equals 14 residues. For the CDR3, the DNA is TGTGCCAGCTCACCGGGGCCGACCCCCTACGAGCAGTACGTC. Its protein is CASSPGPTPYEQYV.

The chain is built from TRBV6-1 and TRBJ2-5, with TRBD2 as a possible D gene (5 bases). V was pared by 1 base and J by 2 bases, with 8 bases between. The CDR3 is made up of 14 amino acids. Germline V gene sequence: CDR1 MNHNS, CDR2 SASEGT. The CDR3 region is CASSEVSVQETQYF. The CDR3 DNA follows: TGTGCCAGCAGTGAAGTTAGCGTACAAGAGACCCAGTACTTC.

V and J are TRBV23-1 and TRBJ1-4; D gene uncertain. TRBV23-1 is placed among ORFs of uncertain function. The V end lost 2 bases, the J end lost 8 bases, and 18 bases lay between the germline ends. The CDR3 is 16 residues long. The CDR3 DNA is TGCGCCAGCAGTCAACCTGTGTGGGCCTCAAAAGAAAAACTGTTTTTT. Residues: CASSQPVWASKEKLFF.

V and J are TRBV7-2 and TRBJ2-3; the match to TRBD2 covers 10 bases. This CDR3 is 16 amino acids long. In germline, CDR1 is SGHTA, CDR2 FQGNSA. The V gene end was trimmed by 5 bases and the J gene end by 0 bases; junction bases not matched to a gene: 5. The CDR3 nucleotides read TGTGCCAGCAGCCCTGGGACTAGCGCTAGCACAGATACGCAGTATTTT. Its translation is CASSPGTSASTDTQYF.

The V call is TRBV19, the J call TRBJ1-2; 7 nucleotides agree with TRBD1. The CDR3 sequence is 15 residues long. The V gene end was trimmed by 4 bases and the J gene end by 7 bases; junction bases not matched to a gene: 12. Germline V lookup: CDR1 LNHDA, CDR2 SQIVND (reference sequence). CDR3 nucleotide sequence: TGTGCCAGTAGTACGAGGGGGCGAGGTCCCGCTGGCTACACCTTC. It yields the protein CASSTRGRGPAGYTF. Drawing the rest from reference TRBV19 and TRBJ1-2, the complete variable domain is DGGITQSPKYLFRKEGQNVTLSCEQNLNHDAMYWYRQDPGQGLRLIYYSQIVNDFQKGDIAEGYSVSREKKESFPLTVTSAQKNPTAFYLCASSTRGRGPAGYTFGSGTRLTVV.

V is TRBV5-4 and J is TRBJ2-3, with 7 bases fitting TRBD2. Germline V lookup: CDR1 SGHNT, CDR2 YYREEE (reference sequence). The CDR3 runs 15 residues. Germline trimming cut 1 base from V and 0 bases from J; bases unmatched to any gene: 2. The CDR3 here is CASSLWEGSTDTQYF. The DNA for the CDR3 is TGTGCCAGCAGCTTGTGGGAGGGGAGCACAGATACGCAGTATTTT.

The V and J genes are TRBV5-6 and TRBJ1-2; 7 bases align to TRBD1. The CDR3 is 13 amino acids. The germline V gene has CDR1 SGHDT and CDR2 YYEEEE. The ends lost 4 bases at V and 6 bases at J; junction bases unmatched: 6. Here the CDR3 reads CASSRDSFDGYTF. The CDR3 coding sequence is TGTGCCAGCAGCCGGGACAGTTTTGATGGCTACACCTTC.

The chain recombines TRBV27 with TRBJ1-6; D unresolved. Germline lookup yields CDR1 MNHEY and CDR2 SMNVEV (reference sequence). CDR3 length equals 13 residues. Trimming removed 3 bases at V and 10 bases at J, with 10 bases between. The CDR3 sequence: CASSLGGASPLHF. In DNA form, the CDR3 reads TGTGCCAGCAGTTTGGGAGGCGCCTCACCCCTCCACTTT.

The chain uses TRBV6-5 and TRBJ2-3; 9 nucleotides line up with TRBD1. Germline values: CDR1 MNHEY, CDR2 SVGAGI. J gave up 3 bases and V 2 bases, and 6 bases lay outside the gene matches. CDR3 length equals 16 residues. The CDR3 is CASSYTTGGPTDTQYF. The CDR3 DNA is TGTGCCAGCAGTTACACTACAGGGGGCCCGACAGATACGCAGTATTTT.

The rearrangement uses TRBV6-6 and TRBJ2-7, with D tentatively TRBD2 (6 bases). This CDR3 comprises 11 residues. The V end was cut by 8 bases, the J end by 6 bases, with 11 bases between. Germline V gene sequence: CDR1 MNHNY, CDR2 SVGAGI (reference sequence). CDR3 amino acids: CASRTGSEQYF. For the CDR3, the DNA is TGTGCCAGCCGGACCGGGAGCGAGCAGTACTTC.

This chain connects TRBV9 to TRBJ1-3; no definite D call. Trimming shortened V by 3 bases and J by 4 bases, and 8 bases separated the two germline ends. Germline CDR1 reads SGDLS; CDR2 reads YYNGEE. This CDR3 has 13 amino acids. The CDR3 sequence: CASSGNGGNTIYF. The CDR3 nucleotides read TGTGCCAGCAGCGGAAACGGGGGAAACACCATATATTTT.

As DNA, the CDR3 is TGTGCCAGCAGTACGGGACTAGCGGGGGGCCTCTCCTACGAGCAGTACTTC. Translated: CASSTGLAGGLSYEQYF. The chain employs TRBV28 and TRBJ2-7; TRBD2 aligns across 15 bases. J was trimmed by 0 bases and V by 5 bases; bases with no gene match: 5. CDR1 and CDR2 (germline): MDHEN, SYDVKM. This CDR3 contains 17 residues.

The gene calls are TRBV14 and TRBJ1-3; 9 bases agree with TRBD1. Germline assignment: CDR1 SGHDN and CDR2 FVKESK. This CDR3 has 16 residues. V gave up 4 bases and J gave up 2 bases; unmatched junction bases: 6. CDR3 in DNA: TGTGCCAGCAGCCCCTGGACAGGGGAGGCTGGAAACACCATATATTTT. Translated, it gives CASSPWTGEAGNTIYF. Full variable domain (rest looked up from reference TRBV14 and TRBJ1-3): EAGVTQFPSHSVIEKGQTVTLRCDPISGHDNLYWYRRVMGKEIKFLLHFVKESKQDESGMPNNRFLAERTGGTYSTLKVQPAELEDSGVYFCASSPWTGEAGNTIYFGEGSWLTVV.

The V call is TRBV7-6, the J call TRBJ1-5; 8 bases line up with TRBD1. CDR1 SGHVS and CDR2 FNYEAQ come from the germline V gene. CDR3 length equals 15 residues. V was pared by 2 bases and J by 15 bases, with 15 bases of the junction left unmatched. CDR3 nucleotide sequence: TGTGCCAGCAGCTTAAACTCGGCAGGGGGCTACGGTTGGCATTTT. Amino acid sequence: CASSLNSAGGYGWHF.

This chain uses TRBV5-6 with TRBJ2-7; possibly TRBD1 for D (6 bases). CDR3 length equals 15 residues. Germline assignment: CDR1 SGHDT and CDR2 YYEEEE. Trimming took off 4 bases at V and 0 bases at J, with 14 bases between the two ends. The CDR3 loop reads CASSPFGGSSYEQYF. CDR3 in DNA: TGTGCCAGCAGCCCCTTTGGGGGCAGCTCCTACGAGCAGTACTTC.

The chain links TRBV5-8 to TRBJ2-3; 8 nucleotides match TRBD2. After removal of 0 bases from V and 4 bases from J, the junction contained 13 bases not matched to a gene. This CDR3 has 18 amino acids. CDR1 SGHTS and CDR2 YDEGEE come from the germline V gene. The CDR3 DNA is TGTGCCAGCAGCTTGGCCTCTCAGCGCAGCGGGGGAGCAGATACGCAGTATTTT. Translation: CASSLASQRSGGADTQYF.

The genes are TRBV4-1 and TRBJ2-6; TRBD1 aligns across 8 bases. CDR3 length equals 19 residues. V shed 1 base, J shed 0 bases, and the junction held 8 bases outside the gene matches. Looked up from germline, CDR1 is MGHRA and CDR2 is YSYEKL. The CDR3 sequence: CASSQGAETGDSGANVLTF. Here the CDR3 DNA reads TGCGCCAGCAGCCAAGGGGCAGAGACAGGGGACTCTGGGGCCAACGTCCTGACTTTC.

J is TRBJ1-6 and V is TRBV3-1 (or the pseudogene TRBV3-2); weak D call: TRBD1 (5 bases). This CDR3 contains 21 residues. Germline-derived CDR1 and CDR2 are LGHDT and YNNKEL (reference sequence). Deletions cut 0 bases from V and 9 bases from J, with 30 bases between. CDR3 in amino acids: CASSQEARAGPWRDRSSPLHF. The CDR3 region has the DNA TGTGCCAGCAGCCAAGAGGCCAGGGCGGGACCATGGCGCGATCGCTCTTCACCCCTCCACTTT.

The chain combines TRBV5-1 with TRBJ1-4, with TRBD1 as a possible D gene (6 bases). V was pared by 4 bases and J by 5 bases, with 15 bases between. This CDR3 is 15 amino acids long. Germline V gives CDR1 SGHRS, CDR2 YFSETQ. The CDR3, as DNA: TGCGCCAGCAGCCCCTCGGGCACAGGGAATGAAAAACTGTTTTTT. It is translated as CASSPSGTGNEKLFF.

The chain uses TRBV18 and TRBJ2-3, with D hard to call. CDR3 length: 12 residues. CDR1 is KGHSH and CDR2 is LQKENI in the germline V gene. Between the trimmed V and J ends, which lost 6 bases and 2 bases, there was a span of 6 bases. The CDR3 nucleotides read TGTGCCAGCTCTAGAAACACAGATACGCAGTATTTT. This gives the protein CASSRNTDTQYF.

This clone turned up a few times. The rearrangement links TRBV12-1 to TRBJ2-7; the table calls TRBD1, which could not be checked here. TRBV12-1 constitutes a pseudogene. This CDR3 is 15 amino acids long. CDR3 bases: TGTGCCAGCAGCTTCGGGACATTTCGACCCTACGAGCAGTACGTC. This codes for CASSFGTFRPYEQYV.

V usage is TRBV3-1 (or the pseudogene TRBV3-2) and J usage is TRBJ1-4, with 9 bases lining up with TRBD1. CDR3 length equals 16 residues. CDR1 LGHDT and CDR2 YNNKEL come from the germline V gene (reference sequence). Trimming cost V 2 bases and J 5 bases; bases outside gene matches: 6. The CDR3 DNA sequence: TGTGCCAGCAGCCAACTGAGACAGGGGGGGAATGAAAAACTGTTTTTT. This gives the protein CASSQLRQGGNEKLFF.

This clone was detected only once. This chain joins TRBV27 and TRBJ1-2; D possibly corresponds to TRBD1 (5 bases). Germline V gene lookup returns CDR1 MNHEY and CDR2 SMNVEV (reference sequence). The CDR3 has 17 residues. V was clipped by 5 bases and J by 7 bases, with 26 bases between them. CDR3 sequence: CASSRLDVTGLYSGYTF. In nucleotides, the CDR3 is TGTGCCAGCAGTCGGTTGGACGTAACAGGACTATACAGTGGCTACACCTTC.

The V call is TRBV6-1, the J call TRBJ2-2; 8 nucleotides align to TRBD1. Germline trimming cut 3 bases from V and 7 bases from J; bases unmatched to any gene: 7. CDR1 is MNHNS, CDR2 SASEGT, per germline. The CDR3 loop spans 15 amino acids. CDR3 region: CASSDRGLWSGELFF. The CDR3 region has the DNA TGTGCCAGCAGTGACAGGGGGCTCTGGAGCGGGGAGCTGTTTTTT.

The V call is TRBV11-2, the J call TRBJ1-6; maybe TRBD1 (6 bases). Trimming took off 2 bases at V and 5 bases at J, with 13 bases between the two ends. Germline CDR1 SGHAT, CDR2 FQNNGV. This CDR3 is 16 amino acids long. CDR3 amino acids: CASSLLDSTNNSPLHF. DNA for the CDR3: TGTGCCAGCAGCTTACTGGACAGTACCAATAATTCACCCCTCCACTTT.

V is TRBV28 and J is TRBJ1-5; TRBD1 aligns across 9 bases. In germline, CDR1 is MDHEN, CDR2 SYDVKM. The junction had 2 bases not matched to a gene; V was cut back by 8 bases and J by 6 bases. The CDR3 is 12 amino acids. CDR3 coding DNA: TGTGCCAGCCGACAGGGGGGTCAGCCCCAGCATTTT. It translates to CASRQGGQPQHF.

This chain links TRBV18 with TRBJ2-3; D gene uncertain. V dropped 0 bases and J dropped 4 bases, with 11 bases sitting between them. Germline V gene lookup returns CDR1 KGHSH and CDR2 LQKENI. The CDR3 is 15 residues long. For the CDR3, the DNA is TGTGCCAGCTCACCACCGGTACTGACTCCAGATACGCAGTATTTT. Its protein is CASSPPVLTPDTQYF.

In DNA form, the CDR3 reads TGTGCCAGCAGCTTAGGAAGCGACAGGGGGGCTAATTCACCCCTCCACTTT. The encoded protein is CASSLGSDRGANSPLHF. The chain carries TRBV7-8 and TRBJ1-6, with 9 bases that match TRBD1. Germline V gene lookup returns CDR1 SGHVS and CDR2 FQNEAQ. Losses at the gene ends were 1 base for V and 6 bases for J; bases not matched to a gene: 7. There are 17 residues in the CDR3. Variable domain in full (rest from reference TRBV7-8 and TRBJ1-6): GAGVSQSPRYKVAKRGQDVALRCDPISGHVSLFWYQQALGQGPEFLTYFQNEAQLDKSGLPSDRFFAERPEGSVSTLKIQRTQQEDSAVYLCASSLGSDRGANSPLHFGNGTRLTVT.

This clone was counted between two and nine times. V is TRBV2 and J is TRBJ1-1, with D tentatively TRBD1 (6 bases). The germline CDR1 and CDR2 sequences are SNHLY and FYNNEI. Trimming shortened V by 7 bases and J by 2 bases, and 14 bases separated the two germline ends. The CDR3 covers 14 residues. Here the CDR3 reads CASTVDSVNTEAFF. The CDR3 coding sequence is TGTGCCAGCACCGTGGACAGTGTAAACACTGAAGCTTTCTTT.

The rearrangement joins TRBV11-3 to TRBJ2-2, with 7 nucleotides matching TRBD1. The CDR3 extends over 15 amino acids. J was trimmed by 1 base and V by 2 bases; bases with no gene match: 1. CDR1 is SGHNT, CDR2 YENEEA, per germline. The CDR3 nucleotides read TGTGCCAGCAGCTTAAGGACAGGGAACACCGGGGAGCTGTTTTTT. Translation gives CASSLRTGNTGELFF. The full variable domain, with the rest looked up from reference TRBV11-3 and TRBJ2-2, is EAGVVQSPRYKIIEKKQPVAFWCNPISGHNTLYWYLQNLGQGPELLIRYENEEAVDDSQLPKDRFSAERLKGVDSTLKIQPAELGDSAVYLCASSLRTGNTGELFFGEGSRLTVL.